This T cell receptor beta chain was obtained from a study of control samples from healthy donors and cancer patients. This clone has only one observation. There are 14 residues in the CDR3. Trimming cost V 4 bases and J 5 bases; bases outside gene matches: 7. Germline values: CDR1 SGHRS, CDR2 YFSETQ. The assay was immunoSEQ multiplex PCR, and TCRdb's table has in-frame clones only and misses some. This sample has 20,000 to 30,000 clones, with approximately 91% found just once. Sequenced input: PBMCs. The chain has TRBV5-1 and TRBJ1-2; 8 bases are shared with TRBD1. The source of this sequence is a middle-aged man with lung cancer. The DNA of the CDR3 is TGCGCCAGCAGCCTGACAGGGGATGGGTATGGCTACACCTTC. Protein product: CASSLTGDGYGYTF.